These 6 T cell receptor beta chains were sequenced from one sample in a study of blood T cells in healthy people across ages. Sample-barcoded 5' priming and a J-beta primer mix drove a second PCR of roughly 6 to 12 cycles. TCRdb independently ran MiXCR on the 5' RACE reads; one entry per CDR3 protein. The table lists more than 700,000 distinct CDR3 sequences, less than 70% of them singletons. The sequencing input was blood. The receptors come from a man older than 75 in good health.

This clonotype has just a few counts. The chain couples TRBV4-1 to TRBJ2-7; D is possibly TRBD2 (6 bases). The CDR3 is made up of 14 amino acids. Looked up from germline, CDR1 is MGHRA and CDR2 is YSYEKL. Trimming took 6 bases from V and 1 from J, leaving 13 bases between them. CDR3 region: CASRMDSGSYEQYF. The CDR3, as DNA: TGCGCCAGCAGAATGGATAGCGGATCCTACGAGCAGTACTTC.

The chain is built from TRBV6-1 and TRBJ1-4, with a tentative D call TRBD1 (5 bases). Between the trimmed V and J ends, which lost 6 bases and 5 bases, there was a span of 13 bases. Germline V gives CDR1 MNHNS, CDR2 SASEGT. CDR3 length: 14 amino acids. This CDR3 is CASSQLGQNEKLFF. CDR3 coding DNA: TGTGCCAGCAGCCAGTTGGGGCAAAATGAAAAACTGTTTTTT.

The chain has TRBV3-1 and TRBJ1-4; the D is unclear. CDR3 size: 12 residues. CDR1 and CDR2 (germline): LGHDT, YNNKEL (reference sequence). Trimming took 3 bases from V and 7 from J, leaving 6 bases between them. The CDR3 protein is CASSHKIEKLFF. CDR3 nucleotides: TGTGCCAGCAGCCACAAAATTGAAAAACTGTTTTTT.

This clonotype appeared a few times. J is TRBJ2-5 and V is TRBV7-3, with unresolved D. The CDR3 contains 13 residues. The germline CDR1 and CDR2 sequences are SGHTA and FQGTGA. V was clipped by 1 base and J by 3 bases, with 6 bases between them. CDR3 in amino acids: CASSLSAKETQYF. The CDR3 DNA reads TGTGCCAGCAGCTTAAGCGCCAAAGAGACCCAGTACTTC.

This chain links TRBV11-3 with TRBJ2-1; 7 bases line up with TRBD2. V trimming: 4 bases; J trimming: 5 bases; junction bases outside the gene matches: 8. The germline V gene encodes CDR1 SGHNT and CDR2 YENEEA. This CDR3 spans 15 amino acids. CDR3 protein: CASSYGGVRDNEQFF. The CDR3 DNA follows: TGTGCCAGCAGCTATGGGGGGGTCCGTGACAATGAGCAGTTCTTC. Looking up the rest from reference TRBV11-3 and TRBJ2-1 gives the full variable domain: EAGVVQSPRYKIIEKKQPVAFWCNPISGHNTLYWYLQNLGQGPELLIRYENEEAVDDSQLPKDRFSAERLKGVDSTLKIQPAELGDSAVYLCASSYGGVRDNEQFFGPGTRLTVL.

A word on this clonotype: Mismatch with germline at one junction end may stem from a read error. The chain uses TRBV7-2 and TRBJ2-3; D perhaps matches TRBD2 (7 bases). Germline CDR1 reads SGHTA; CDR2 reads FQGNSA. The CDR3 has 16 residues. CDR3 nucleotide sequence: TGTGCCAGCAGCCTAGCCGTGGGAGGGGGAGCAGATACGCAGTATTTT. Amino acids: CASSLAVGGGADTQYF.